The 9 T cell receptor beta chains reported below all come from one sample, sequenced in a study of T cell clusters in autoimmune cytopenias. Multiplex touch-down PCR amplified TRB using TRB-A and TRB-B pools in one tube. Reprocessing the multiplex PCR reads, TCRdb reports a single entry for every CDR3 protein and omits DNA. The sample table sets out fewer than 3,500 distinct CDR3 sequences. Some 38,000 genome equivalents of blood DNA were amplified for TRB. Sequencing was carried out using peripheral blood. These receptors all stem from a human donor with an autoimmune cytopenia or autoimmune hepatitis (not recorded which).

This clonotype counts as medium-sized by frequency. The chain employs TRBV27 and TRBJ2-2. The CDR3 runs 14 residues. CDR1 and CDR2 from the germline V gene are MNHEY and SMNVEV (reference sequence). CDR3 protein: CASSLGDTTGELFF.

This clonotype is called medium-sized based on its frequency. J is TRBJ2-3 and V is TRBV12-3 or TRBV12-4; the D gene TCRdb calls, TRBD2, cannot be checked with no DNA. The CDR3 spans 17 residues. The CDR3 spells CASSLRTSGRVGDTQYF.

This chain joins TRBV7-2 and TRBJ1-2; TCRdb gives TRBD1 as the D gene, but with no DNA this cannot be confirmed. The germline CDR1 and CDR2 sequences are SGHTA and FQGNSA. The CDR3 length is 14 residues. Here the CDR3 reads CASTGRGFHYGYTF.

This clonotype is deemed medium-sized by its frequency. The chain is built from TRBV19 and TRBJ2-7. This CDR3 has 15 residues. Germline V CDR1 and CDR2: LNHDA, SQIVND (reference sequence). The CDR3 is CASSWRPDPTYEQYF.

This clonotype counts as medium-sized by frequency. The rearrangement links TRBV19 to TRBJ2-5; no DNA is available, so the TRBD2 call from TCRdb remains unchecked. The CDR3 sequence is 14 residues long. Per the germline V gene, CDR1 is LNHDA and CDR2 is SQIVND (reference sequence). This chain's CDR3 is CASRRGLGGETQYF.

The CDR3: CASSSLTGLNQPQHF. The genes are TRBV7-2 and TRBJ1-5; lacking DNA, the TRBD1 call made by TCRdb goes unchecked. The V gene's germline CDR1 is SGHTA and CDR2 FQGNSA. The CDR3 totals 15 residues. The entire variable domain, with the rest obtained from reference TRBV7-2 and TRBJ1-5, is as follows: GAGVSQSPSNKVTEKGKDVELRCDPISGHTALYWYRQSLGQGLEFLIYFQGNSAPDKSGLPSDRFSAERTGGSVSTLTIQRTQQEDSAVYLCASSSLTGLNQPQHFGDGTRLSIL.

This clonotype registers medium-sized (0.01 to 0.1%) by frequency. The chain uses TRBV5-4 and TRBJ2-7; the D call from TCRdb, TRBD2, cannot be confirmed without DNA. CDR3 length: 15 residues. CDR1 is SGHNT, CDR2 YYREEE, per germline (reference sequence). CDR3 loop: CASSGQGQLTYEQYF.

Its frequency marks this clonotype as medium-sized (0.01 to 0.1%). The chain is built from TRBV12-3 or TRBV12-4 and TRBJ1-6; TCRdb picks TRBD1, but there is no DNA to check that call. The CDR3 covers 14 residues. The CDR3 sequence: CASSLDQRGQPLHF.

This chain connects TRBV7-9 to TRBJ1-3. The CDR3 totals 16 residues. Germline CDR1 and CDR2: SEHNR and FQNEAQ (reference sequence). CDR3 sequence reads: CASSAYQTASGNTIYF.